The 16 T cell receptor beta chains given below trace back to one sample, sequenced in a study of shared clonotypes between healthy human individuals. Sequencing was performed with immunoSEQ multiplex PCR; in TCRdb, only in-frame clones are kept and a portion is missing. The repertoire holds about 2.4 million clones, with around nine tenths as singletons. The sample taken for sequencing was naive CD4+ T cells sorted from blood. Subset defined: CD45RA+ positively selected. The receptors come from a man aged 18-30 years in good health.

The CDR3 coding sequence is TGTGCCAGCAGCGCGACAGGGGGGACTTCACCCCTCCACTTT. Its protein is CASSATGGTSPLHF. This chain uses TRBV7-9 with TRBJ1-6; TRBD1 matches 9 bases. Looked up from germline, CDR1 is SEHNR and CDR2 is FQNEAQ (reference sequence). Losses at the gene ends were 5 bases for V and 9 bases for J; bases not matched to a gene: 5. The CDR3 loop spans 14 amino acids. The variable domain in full, with the rest retrieved from reference TRBV7-9 and TRBJ1-6, is DTGVSQNPRHKITKRGQNVTFRCDPISEHNRLYWYRQTLGQGPEFLTYFQNEAQLEKSRLLSDRFSAERPKGSFSTLEIQRTEQGDSAMYLCASSATGGTSPLHFGNGTRLTVT.

The rearrangement links TRBV28 to TRBJ1-1; 11 nucleotides agree with TRBD1. The CDR3 consists of 15 residues. V trimming: 6 bases; J trimming: 4 bases; junction bases outside the gene matches: 7. Germline V gives CDR1 MDHEN, CDR2 SYDVKM. The CDR3 is CASSVEDRGLTEAFF. In DNA form, the CDR3 reads TGTGCCAGCAGCGTAGAGGACAGGGGGCTCACTGAAGCTTTCTTT.

This clone was recorded once. V and J are TRBV14 and TRBJ1-2; TRBD1 is a possible D gene (6 bases). V was pared by 0 bases and J by 4 bases, with 15 bases between. There are 16 residues in the CDR3. In germline, CDR1 is SGHDN, CDR2 FVKESK. The CDR3 DNA sequence: TGTGCCAGCAGCCAAGATAACAGGGAGGTTCCCTATGGCTACACCTTC. It codes for CASSQDNREVPYGYTF.

The chain combines TRBV19 with TRBJ2-2, with 9 nucleotides matching TRBD1. The germline CDR1 and CDR2 sequences are LNHDA and SQIVND (reference sequence). The J segment lost 4 bases and the V segment lost 5 bases, leaving 5 bases of the junction unmatched. The CDR3 extends over 15 amino acids. For the CDR3, the DNA is TGTGCCAGTAGTTTTGGGACAGGGACCACCGGGGAGCTGTTTTTT. This sequence encodes CASSFGTGTTGELFF.

This clone has a handful of counts. V gene TRBV19 combines with J gene TRBJ2-7; TRBD1 is a possible D gene (5 bases). The CDR3 loop spans 15 amino acids. The V gene lost 3 bases and the J gene lost 1 base, with 13 bases spanning the gap. The V gene's germline CDR1 is LNHDA and CDR2 SQIVND (reference sequence). CDR3 coding DNA: TGTGCCAGTAGTATGGGGCCACCCAGTTCCTACGAGCAGTACTTC. Residues: CASSMGPPSSYEQYF.

This chain joins TRBV27 and TRBJ2-2, with D possibly TRBD2 on 5 matching bases. The CDR3 contains 16 residues. From germline, CDR1 is MNHEY and CDR2 SMNVEV (reference sequence). V was shortened by 6 bases and J by 0 bases, with 14 bases between the two germline ends. This chain's CDR3 is CASRGSRATNTGELFF. The CDR3 DNA follows: TGTGCCAGCAGAGGGTCGCGGGCAACGAACACCGGGGAGCTGTTTTTT.

The rearrangement uses TRBV30 and TRBJ2-5; 9 nucleotides match TRBD1. This CDR3 contains 17 residues. Looked up from germline, CDR1 is GTSNPN and CDR2 is SVGIG (reference sequence). The trim removed 4 bases at V and 5 bases at J, leaving 17 bases unmatched. CDR3 protein: CAWTGTGIINGPETQYF. In DNA, the CDR3 is TGTGCCTGGACCGGGACAGGGATAATCAATGGACCGGAGACCCAGTACTTC.

The rearrangement uses TRBV6-1 and TRBJ2-4; 10 bases fit TRBD1. With V trimmed by 4 bases and J by 0 bases, 3 bases remained unmatched. The germline CDR1 and CDR2 sequences are MNHNS and SASEGT. CDR3 size: 16 residues. CDR3 loop: CASSARQGAAKNIQYF. The CDR3 coding sequence is TGTGCCAGCAGTGCACGACAGGGGGCAGCCAAAAACATTCAGTACTTC.

The table lists this clone with a count of one. This chain links TRBV5-1 with TRBJ1-6; possibly TRBD1 for D (6 bases). V was shortened by 0 bases and J by 6 bases, with 10 bases between the two germline ends. Germline loops: CDR1 SGHRS, CDR2 YFSETQ. The CDR3 totals 15 residues. The CDR3 reads CASSLEGEFNSPLHF. The CDR3 region has the DNA TGCGCCAGCAGCTTGGAGGGGGAATTTAATTCACCCCTCCACTTT. Filled out from reference TRBV5-1 and TRBJ1-6, the complete variable domain reads KAGVTQTPRYLIKTRGQQVTLSCSPISGHRSVSWYQQTPGQGLQFLFEYFSETQRNKGNFPGRFSGRQFSNSRSEMNVSTLELGDSALYLCASSLEGEFNSPLHFGNGTRLTVT.

This chain joins TRBV2 and TRBJ2-7; 10 bases fit TRBD1. Germline CDR1 and CDR2: SNHLY and FYNNEI. The CDR3 has 13 amino acids. Germline trimming cut 10 bases from V and 3 bases from J; bases unmatched to any gene: 6. The CDR3 region is CAIGQGGFYEQYF. CDR3 bases: TGTGCCATTGGACAGGGGGGTTTCTACGAGCAGTACTTC.

The DNA for the CDR3 is TGTGCCAGCAGTCCACACGGGGCATCCTACGAGCAGTACTTC. Amino acid sequence: CASSPHGASYEQYF. V is TRBV6-6 and J is TRBJ2-7; perhaps D is TRBD1 or TRBD2 (5 bases each). Trimming pared 5 bases from V and 1 base from J, leaving 12 bases between. Germline V gene lookup returns CDR1 MNHNY and CDR2 SVGAGI (reference sequence). CDR3 length: 14 residues.

The chain carries TRBV28 and TRBJ2-3; 10 bases are shared with TRBD2. There are 15 residues in the CDR3. Germline V gene lookup returns CDR1 MDHEN and CDR2 SYDVKM. The V gene end was trimmed by 7 bases and the J gene end by 1 base; junction bases not matched to a gene: 5. The CDR3 coding sequence is TGTGCCAGCACGACTAGCGGGCTCCGCACAGATACGCAGTATTTT. Translated, it gives CASTTSGLRTDTQYF.

V gene TRBV2 combines with J gene TRBJ1-5, with D possibly matching TRBD1 (6 bases). Germline assignment: CDR1 SNHLY and CDR2 FYNNEI. Trimming removed 7 bases at V and 1 base at J, with 14 bases between. This CDR3 has 15 residues. The CDR3 reads CASKLGAFSNQPQHF. For the CDR3, the DNA is TGTGCCAGCAAGTTGGGGGCGTTCAGCAATCAGCCCCAGCATTTT.

This rearrangement joins TRBV6-1 to TRBJ1-2; D unclear. The CDR3 is made up of 12 amino acids. Looked up from germline, CDR1 is MNHNS and CDR2 is SASEGT. Trimming took off 6 bases at V and 2 bases at J, with 7 bases between the two ends. The CDR3 protein is CASREKNYGYTF. In DNA form, the CDR3 reads TGTGCCAGCAGAGAAAAAAACTATGGCTACACCTTC.

This clone was picked up one time. Other DNA sequences from this sample encode an identical CDR3 as well. The V call is TRBV21-1, the J call TRBJ2-7; the table names TRBD1, a call not compared with the DNA. TRBV21-1 is a pseudogene. The CDR3 is made up of 15 amino acids. The CDR3 loop reads CASSKDGQSSYEQYF. As DNA, the CDR3 is TGTGCCAGCAGCAAAGACGGACAGAGCTCCTACGAGCAGTACTTC.

V and J are TRBV7-2 and TRBJ2-1, with a tentative D call TRBD2 (5 bases). Deletions cut 6 bases from V and 7 bases from J, with 10 bases between. The germline CDR1 and CDR2 sequences are SGHTA and FQGNSA. This CDR3 spans 12 amino acids. DNA of the CDR3: TGTGCCAGCAGGGAGGAGGTTAATGAGCAGTTCTTC. Its translation is CASREEVNEQFF. Full variable domain (remainder filled in from reference TRBV7-2 and TRBJ2-1): GAGVSQSPSNKVTEKGKDVELRCDPISGHTALYWYRQSLGQGLEFLIYFQGNSAPDKSGLPSDRFSAERTGGSVSTLTIQRTQQEDSAVYLCASREEVNEQFFGPGTRLTVL.